Listed below are T cell receptor beta chains from one sample, sequenced in a study of blood T cell repertoires in COVID-19. Produced via immunoSEQ multiplex PCR; TCRdb's table is partial and in-frame only. This sample has some 200,000 clones, with 87% found just once. Sequenced material: PBMCs or T cells enriched from blood (not recorded which). These receptors were obtained from a man between 25 and 39 years old in a cohort exposed to, infected with or recovered from COVID-19 (not recorded which). CDR3s leave out the opening cysteine and the closing phenylalanine or tryptophan. Part of the rows lack a size; the others show once, few, many or a class for expanded clones.

J gene | CDR3 length | clone size | V gene | CDR3 protein
TRBJ2-7 | 12 | . | TRBV28 | ASSPRQSSYEQY
TRBJ1-3 | 14 | . | TRBV2 | ASSEEQASSGNTIY
TRBJ2-7 | 11 | . | TRBV19 | ASQAGTGSEQY
TRBJ1-1 | 13 | few | TRBV28 | ASVRDEGGRAEAF
TRBJ2-7 | 15 | . | TRBV6-2/TRBV6-3 | ASSHPRTSGRVAEQY
TRBJ1-1 | 19 | . | TRBV7-3 | ASSLHHPVIVKGVGDTEAF
TRBJ2-1 | 12 | . | TRBV9 | ASSVGTPNNEQF
TRBJ1-5 | 13 | . | TRBV6-5 | ASSQDTGSNQPQH
TRBJ2-3 | 15 | . | TRBV25-1 | ASSALGLAGRTDTQY
TRBJ2-7 | 13 | . | TRBV29-1 | SVVGTSGLHPEQY
TRBJ2-1 | 13 | . | TRBV28 | ASSSPGQVFNEQF
TRBJ2-3 | 12 | many | TRBV6-1 | ASSDLAGGDTQY
TRBJ1-1 | 13 | . | TRBV7-9 | ASSLPTGGDTEAF
TRBJ2-7 | 10 | . | TRBV5-6 | ASSSAGMQQY
TRBJ1-5 | 15 | . | TRBV28 | ASSWGTGAVNTQPQH
TRBJ1-3 | 13 | . | TRBV28 | ASSPRDSSGNTIY
TRBJ1-4 | 14 | few | TRBV9 | ASSSGQVATNEKLF
TRBJ1-5 | 13 | few | TRBV24-1 | ATSKGSYTNQPQH
TRBJ2-2 | 12 | . | TRBV18 | ASSPVDGGGELF
TRBJ2-1 | 13 | . | TRBV19 | ASSLGGQIYNEQF
TRBJ2-7 | 12 | . | TRBV19 | ASSMARTTYEQY
TRBJ2-7 | 16 | . | TRBV15 | ATHEGRRVLSLWYEQY
TRBJ1-3 | 14 | . | TRBV7-2 | ASSLNRGLFGNTIY
TRBJ1-2 | 12 | . | TRBV2 | ASSEGVRGSGYT
TRBJ1-4 | 13 | . | TRBV11-2 | ASSSRTGLSEKLF
TRBJ2-2 | 14 | . | TRBV9 | ASSSGTGTYTGELF
TRBJ1-4 | 15 | . | TRBV15 | ATSDRDRGRENEKLF
TRBJ2-2 | 12 | . | TRBV6-2/TRBV6-3 | ASSFYQNTGELF
TRBJ1-1 | 11 | . | TRBV7-8 | ASSLVRSAEAF
TRBJ1-2 | 9 | . | TRBV28 | ASSQIYGYT
TRBJ2-1 | 11 | . | TRBV27 | ASNEGGLDEQF